This T cell receptor beta chain was found in a study of post-analysis software for immune sequencing data. Findings of the study overall: Under the F measure, samples that were prepared in one batch clustered strongly together.

This clonotype was detected a few times. Its cognate antigen is unknown. Unique molecular identifiers had been added to the TCR beta cDNA libraries. TCRdb passed the PCR reads through MiXCR, listing each CDR3 protein once. The table includes 430,000 or so distinct CDR3 sequences, 39% detected once. The sequencing sample was made of blood. The TCR originated in a girl aged 2 to 9 with multiple sclerosis.

The CDR3 protein is CASTWGMNNSPLHF. In DNA form, the CDR3 reads TGTGCCAGCACCTGGGGTATGAATAATTCACCCCTCCACTTT. This chain links TRBV12-3 or TRBV12-4 with TRBJ1-6, with D unclear. Between the trimmed V and J ends, which lost 7 bases and 5 bases, there was a span of 12 bases. The length of the CDR3 is 14 residues.